The clone carrying this T cell receptor (beta chain) was counted a single time. The antigen is undetermined. The sample originates from a study of T cell responses to AZD1222 COVID-19 vaccine. Profiled with immunoSEQ multiplex PCR; TCRdb holds only in-frame clones, not every one. The sample has 60,000 to 95,000 clones, roughly 84% seen once. The CDR3 runs 17 residues. Germline CDR1 is SGHDT and CDR2 is YYEEEE. Trimming at V came to 0 bases and at J to 4 bases, leaving 9 bases not matched to a gene. Findings and limits, study-wide: Just a handful of AZD1222 recipients were seropositive at baseline. A mostly white British donor set with more females was recruited, and clonal diversity was possibly underestimated.

The sample in question was peripheral blood, obtained 28 days after the second AZD1222 dose. The clonotype was recovered from an adult who received the AZD1222 COVID-19 vaccine. The chain couples TRBV5-6 to TRBJ2-2; 7 bases agree with TRBD1. The CDR3 reads CASSLAPGTASTGELFF. As DNA, the CDR3 is TGTGCCAGCAGCTTGGCTCCCGGGACAGCCTCCACCGGGGAGCTGTTTTTT.